Following are 24 T cell receptor beta chains from one sample sequenced in a study of T cell responses to AZD1222 COVID-19 vaccine (dated by TCRdb to about 2021). In light of the paper, this sample's time point label describes: baseline before first vaccination. To prepare the library, the immunoSEQ multiplex PCR assay was applied. In TCRdb, the immuneACCESS table is reduced to in-frame sequences with V and J assigned. These tables do not hold every clone; where another copy was compared, an unresolved V gene accounts for under half, and the others remain unexplained. Here the sample has about 160,000 clones; 91% occur a single time. The top ten clonotypes cover 1.4% to 1.5% of the sample. The sample in question was peripheral blood, obtained on day 0 of AZD1222 vaccination. The receptors were sampled from an adult in good health.

The chain uses TRBV23-1 and TRBJ1-5; unclear D gene. Being an ORF, TRBV23-1 has a function that is uncertain. The V and J ends lost 3 bases and 0 bases respectively, with 15 bases between them. The CDR3 spans 17 residues. The CDR3 here is CASSHRVRSNSNQPQHF. As DNA, the CDR3 is TGCGCCAGCAGTCATAGGGTCAGGTCAAATAGCAATCAGCCCCAGCATTTT.

This chain uses TRBV7-3 with TRBJ2-3; D is perhaps TRBD2 (7 bases). Germline CDR1 reads SGHTA; CDR2 reads FQGTGA. The CDR3 spans 15 residues. Deletions cut 5 bases from V and 6 bases from J, with 18 bases between. This chain's CDR3 is CASSPLEGGQDTQYF. The CDR3 DNA is TGTGCCAGCAGCCCCCTGGAGGGGGGGCAGGATACGCAGTATTTT.

The rearrangement joins TRBV30 to TRBJ1-6, with D hard to call. Germline V gene sequence: CDR1 GTSNPN, CDR2 SVGIG (reference sequence). V lost 0 bases and J 11 bases, leaving 14 bases between the germline ends. CDR3 length: 14 residues. The CDR3 protein is CAWSVGEAKPPLHF. The CDR3 nucleotides are TGTGCCTGGAGTGTCGGGGAGGCCAAGCCACCCCTCCACTTT.

The chain links TRBV7-9 to TRBJ2-7; 11 bases agree with TRBD2. The length of the CDR3 is 17 residues. The germline V gene encodes CDR1 SEHNR and CDR2 FQNEAQ (reference sequence). With V trimmed by 2 bases and J by 1 base, 7 bases remained unmatched. The CDR3 DNA reads as TGTGCCAGCAGCTTAAAGGTGACTAGCGGGACTTCCTACGAGCAGTACTTC. It yields the protein CASSLKVTSGTSYEQYF. Full variable domain (outside the CDR3, taken from reference TRBV7-9 and TRBJ2-7): DTGVSQNPRHKITKRGQNVTFRCDPISEHNRLYWYRQTLGQGPEFLTYFQNEAQLEKSRLLSDRFSAERPKGSFSTLEIQRTEQGDSAMYLCASSLKVTSGTSYEQYFGPGTRLTVT.

This clone showed up just once. This chain uses TRBV6-2 or TRBV6-3 with TRBJ2-7, with unresolved D. CDR1 and CDR2 from the germline V gene are MNHEY and SVGEGT. The CDR3 is 14 residues long. V shed 6 bases and J shed 2 bases, with 14 bases lying between them. The CDR3 region is CASSSGQSPYEQYF. DNA for the CDR3: TGTGCCAGCAGCTCCGGGCAGTCACCCTACGAGCAGTACTTC.

The chain is built from TRBV19 and TRBJ1-2; 11 bases are a match to TRBD1. The CDR3 has 15 residues. V lost 5 bases to trimming and J lost 7 bases; unmatched junction nucleotides: 9. Germline CDR1 LNHDA, CDR2 SQIVND (reference sequence). This chain's CDR3 is CASSPYLGTGGGYTF. The CDR3 bases are TGTGCCAGTAGTCCCTATTTGGGGACAGGGGGTGGCTACACCTTC.

The V and J genes are TRBV5-1 and TRBJ2-7, with D uncertain. The CDR3 is 13 amino acids. Germline CDR1 and CDR2: SGHRS and YFSETQ. V was cut by 0 bases and J by 4 bases, with 8 bases left in between. CDR3 in amino acids: CASSLDSYYEQYF. CDR3 nucleotides: TGCGCCAGCAGCTTGGATAGTTATTACGAGCAGTACTTC.

This CDR3 reads CASRQQETQYF. CDR3 DNA: TGCGCCAGCAGACAACAAGAGACCCAGTACTTC. The chain combines TRBV5-1 with TRBJ2-5; D ambiguous. The V and J ends lost 5 bases and 2 bases respectively, with 4 bases between them. The CDR3 covers 11 residues. Germline V gene lookup returns CDR1 SGHRS and CDR2 YFSETQ.

CDR3 sequence reads: CASSYSGSEQYF. The CDR3 DNA sequence: TGTGCCAGCAGTTACTCAGGGAGCGAGCAGTACTTC. The chain has TRBV6-6 and TRBJ2-7; perhaps TRBD2 as D (5 bases). The CDR3 runs to 12 residues. Germline lookup yields CDR1 MNHNY and CDR2 SVGAGI (reference sequence). Between the trimmed V and J ends, which lost 0 bases and 6 bases, there was a span of 6 bases.

In nucleotides, the CDR3 is TGCGCCAGCAGCTGGGGACTAGCGGGAGTTGGGGATACGCAGTATTTT. This encodes CASSWGLAGVGDTQYF. The chain is built from TRBV5-1 and TRBJ2-3; 14 bases agree with TRBD2. Germline V CDR1 and CDR2: SGHRS, YFSETQ. The CDR3 spans 16 residues. V gave up 3 bases and J gave up 6 bases; unmatched junction bases: 6.

This clone was seen a handful of times. This sequence joins TRBV6-2 or TRBV6-3 and TRBJ1-4; no clear D. This CDR3 spans 15 amino acids. V lost 6 bases, J lost 7 bases, and 18 bases lay in between. The germline CDR1 and CDR2 sequences are MNHEY and SVGEGT. In DNA, the CDR3 is TGTGCCAGCAGCCCCGTTGGCTGGGGAGGTGAAAAACTGTTTTTT. Translated, it gives CASSPVGWGGEKLFF.

This clone was seen only once. The J gene is TRBJ2-2, the V gene TRBV7-2; D is ambiguous. Between the trimmed V and J ends, which lost 8 bases and 2 bases, there was a span of 6 bases. This CDR3 region has 12 residues. The germline CDR1 and CDR2 sequences are SGHTA and FQGNSA. CDR3 bases: TGTGCCAGCGGCCCAAACACCGGGGAGCTGTTTTTT. The encoded protein is CASGPNTGELFF.

This clone was recorded once. The J gene is TRBJ1-5, the V gene TRBV30; D unresolved. V dropped 1 base and J dropped 5 bases, with 9 bases sitting between them. This CDR3 is built from 13 residues. Germline loops: CDR1 GTSNPN, CDR2 SVGIG (reference sequence). The CDR3 nucleotides are TGTGCCTGGAGTGGAGGCAACGATCAGCCCCAGCATTTT. This codes for CAWSGGNDQPQHF.

In nucleotides, the CDR3 is TGTGCCAGCAGCTCGCAGCCCACCATGAACACTGAAGCTTTCTTT. It translates to CASSSQPTMNTEAFF. J is TRBJ1-1 and V is TRBV7-2; D is uncertain. Trimming stripped 4 bases from V and 0 bases from J, with 12 bases between. Germline V lookup: CDR1 SGHTA, CDR2 FQGNSA. The CDR3 is made up of 15 amino acids.

This sequence joins TRBV11-2 and TRBJ2-3, with 10 nucleotides matching TRBD2. From germline, CDR1 is SGHAT and CDR2 FQNNGV. There are 18 residues in the CDR3. J was trimmed by 6 bases and V by 3 bases; bases with no gene match: 15. CDR3 amino acids: CASSLRLELAGRRDTQYF. CDR3 bases: TGTGCCAGCAGCTTGCGACTTGAACTAGCGGGAAGGAGGGATACGCAGTATTTT.

The CDR3 reads CASSHIRDRGSGNTIYF. In DNA, the CDR3 is TGTGCCAGCAGCCATATCCGGGACAGGGGCTCTGGAAACACCATATATTTT. The chain links TRBV7-2 to TRBJ1-3; 10 bases fit TRBD1. CDR3 size: 17 residues. With V trimmed by 5 bases and J by 0 bases, 7 bases remained unmatched. Germline CDR1 is SGHTA and CDR2 is FQGNSA. Supplemented by reference TRBV7-2 and TRBJ1-3, the full variable domain reads GAGVSQSPSNKVTEKGKDVELRCDPISGHTALYWYRQSLGQGLEFLIYFQGNSAPDKSGLPSDRFSAERTGGSVSTLTIQRTQQEDSAVYLCASSHIRDRGSGNTIYFGEGSWLTVV.

As for this clone: The CDR3 does not close with the conserved phenylalanine or tryptophan, likely indicating a read error. No DNA is shown, since the ends of the CDR3 on it are uncertain; the CDR3 is the one TCRdb lists. The chain recombines TRBV7-2 with TRBJ2-7. The V gene's germline CDR1 is SGHTA and CDR2 FQGNSA. Both ends counted, the CDR3 spans 13 residues. CDR3 sequence reads: CASSSQTGAPPSD.

V is TRBV9 and J is TRBJ1-6, with D unclear. CDR1 is SGDLS and CDR2 is YYNGEE in the germline V gene. Trimming took 1 base from V and 6 from J, leaving 11 bases between them. The CDR3 spans 15 residues. The DNA for the CDR3 is TGTGCCAGCAGCGTAAGCGGCAGCATTAATTCACCCCTCCACTTT. It translates to CASSVSGSINSPLHF.

V gene TRBV3-1 (or the pseudogene TRBV3-2) combines with J gene TRBJ2-1; weak D call: TRBD1 (5 bases). Per the germline V gene, CDR1 is LGHDT and CDR2 is YNNKEL (reference sequence). V lost 4 bases and J 9 bases, leaving 13 bases between the germline ends. The CDR3 extends over 13 amino acids. The chain's CDR3 is CASSPRTSSEQFF. The CDR3 DNA reads as TGTGCCAGCAGCCCCCGGACATCCAGTGAGCAGTTCTTC.

The rearrangement links TRBV19 to TRBJ1-5, with D unresolved. Germline V lookup: CDR1 LNHDA, CDR2 SQIVND (reference sequence). V gave up 2 bases and J gave up 8 bases, with 7 bases separating them. The CDR3 is made up of 12 amino acids. The CDR3 DNA reads as TGTGCCAGTAGTATAACAATGGAGCCCCAGCATTTT. It translates to CASSITMEPQHF.

The chain uses TRBV21-1 and TRBJ2-3. TRBV21-1 is listed as a pseudogene. The CDR3 contains 12 residues. CDR3 DNA sequence: TGTGCCAGCAGCTCAATCACGGATACGCAGTATTTT. Protein: CASSSITDTQYF.

The rearrangement links TRBV25-1 to TRBJ1-4; D is possibly TRBD1 (5 bases). The CDR3 consists of 12 residues. Trimming took 2 bases from V and 7 from J, leaving 5 bases between them. Germline-derived CDR1 and CDR2 are MGHDK and SYGVNS. This chain's CDR3 is CASSERGEKLFF. For the CDR3, the DNA is TGTGCCAGCAGTGAAAGGGGTGAAAAACTGTTTTTT.

This clone was picked up one time. CDR3 loop: CASSFTTFSYNSPLHF. The CDR3 DNA reads as TGTGCCAGCAGCTTTACGACGTTCTCCTATAATTCACCCCTCCACTTT. The rearrangement uses TRBV11-3 and TRBJ1-6; D remains ambiguous. V was pared by 3 bases and J by 0 bases, with 9 bases between. Germline V gives CDR1 SGHNT, CDR2 YENEEA. This CDR3 has 16 amino acids.

CDR3: CASSRVSNQPQHF. The CDR3 bases are TGTGCCAGCAGTAGGGTAAGCAATCAGCCCCAGCATTTT. V gene TRBV12-3 or TRBV12-4 combines with J gene TRBJ1-5, with D unresolved. V was clipped by 5 bases and J by 1 base, with 6 bases between them. CDR3 size: 13 residues.